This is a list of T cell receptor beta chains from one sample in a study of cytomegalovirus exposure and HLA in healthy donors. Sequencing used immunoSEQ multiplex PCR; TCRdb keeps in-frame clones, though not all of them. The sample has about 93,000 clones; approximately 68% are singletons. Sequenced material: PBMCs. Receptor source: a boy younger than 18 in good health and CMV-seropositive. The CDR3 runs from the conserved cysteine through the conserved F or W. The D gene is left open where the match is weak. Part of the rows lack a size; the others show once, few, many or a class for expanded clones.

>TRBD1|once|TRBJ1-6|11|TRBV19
TGTGCCAGTAGCGAACAGGGGGCCCTCCACTTT
CASSEQGALHF
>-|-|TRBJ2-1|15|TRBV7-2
TGTGCCAGCAGCTTAGGGCCCCAGGGATACAATGAGCAGTTCTTC
CASSLGPQGYNEQFF
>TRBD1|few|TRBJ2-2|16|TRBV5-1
TGCGCCAGCAGCTCAGGGACAGGGGGCATGTCCGGGGAGCTGTTTTTT
CASSSGTGGMSGELFF
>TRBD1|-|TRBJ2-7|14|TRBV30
TGTGCCTTAAACCCCCGGGACAGGGACTACGAGCAGTACTTC
CALNPRDRDYEQYF
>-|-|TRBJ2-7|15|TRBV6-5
TGTGCCAGCAGGCCAAATGGACAGATATCCTACGAGCAGTACTTC
CASRPNGQISYEQYF
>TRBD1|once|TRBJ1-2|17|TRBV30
TGTGCCTGGGGGGATGACAGGGCGACAATGGGTCTTGTTGGCTACACCTTC
CAWGDDRATMGLVGYTF
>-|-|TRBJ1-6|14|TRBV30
TGTGCCTGGAGTACAAGCTCCTATAATTCACCCCTCCACTTT
CAWSTSSYNSPLHF
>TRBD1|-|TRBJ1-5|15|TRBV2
TGTGCCAGCAGGGTTCCTGGACAGGGTCATCAGCCCCAGCATTTT
CASRVPGQGHQPQHF
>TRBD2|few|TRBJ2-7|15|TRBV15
TGTGCCACCAGCAGAGAATCGGGAGGCTCCTACGAGCAGTACTTC
CATSRESGGSYEQYF
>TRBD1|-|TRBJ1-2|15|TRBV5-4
TGTGCCAGCAGCCAGGGTGGACAGGGGACGGGTGGCTACACCTTC
CASSQGGQGTGGYTF
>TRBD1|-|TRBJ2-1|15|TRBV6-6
TGTGCCAGCAGTTACGAACAGGGGGTTGGCGGTGAGCAGTTCTTC
CASSYEQGVGGEQFF
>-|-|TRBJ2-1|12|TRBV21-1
TGTGCCAGCAGCAAAGGGACTGATGAGCAGTTCTTC
CASSKGTDEQFF
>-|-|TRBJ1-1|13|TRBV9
TGTGCCAGCAGCGTAGTGGACAAAACTGAAGCTTTCTTT
CASSVVDKTEAFF
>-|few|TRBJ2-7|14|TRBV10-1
TGCGCTCTTTCGGGTCCATGTGCGCCCTACGAGCAGTACTTC
CALSGPCAPYEQYF
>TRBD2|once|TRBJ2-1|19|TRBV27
TGTGCCAGCAGTCAACCGGGACTAGCGGGAGGTGCCTCTTACAATGAGCAGTTCTTC
CASSQPGLAGGASYNEQFF
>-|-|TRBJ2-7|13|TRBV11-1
TGTGCCAGCAGCTTAGGTCCAGACTACGAGCAGTACTTC
CASSLGPDYEQYF
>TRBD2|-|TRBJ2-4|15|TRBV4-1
TGCGCCAGCAGCCCCCCAGCGGGGGACAAAAACATTCAGTACTTC
CASSPPAGDKNIQYF
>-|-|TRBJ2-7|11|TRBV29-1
TGCAGCGTTGAATCCAGTTACGAGCAGTACTTC
CSVESSYEQYF
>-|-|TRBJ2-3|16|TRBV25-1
TGTGCCAGCAGTGAAATGTGGAGGACAGACACAGATACGCAGTATTTT
CASSEMWRTDTDTQYF
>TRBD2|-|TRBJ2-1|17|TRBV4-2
TGTGCCAGCAGCCAAGTTTACGGCGGGAGCGCCTACAATGAGCAGTTCTTC
CASSQVYGGSAYNEQFF
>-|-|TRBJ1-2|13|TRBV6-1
TGTGCCAGCAGTGAGATCGGGTACTATGGCTACACCTTC
CASSEIGYYGYTF
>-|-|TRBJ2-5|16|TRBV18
TGTGCCAGCTCACCGAATCGACAGAGTTCACAAGAGACCCAGTACTTC
CASSPNRQSSQETQYF
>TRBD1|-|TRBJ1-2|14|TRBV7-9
TGTGCCAGCAGCTTAGGGGACAGGGGGCCTGGCTACACCTTC
CASSLGDRGPGYTF